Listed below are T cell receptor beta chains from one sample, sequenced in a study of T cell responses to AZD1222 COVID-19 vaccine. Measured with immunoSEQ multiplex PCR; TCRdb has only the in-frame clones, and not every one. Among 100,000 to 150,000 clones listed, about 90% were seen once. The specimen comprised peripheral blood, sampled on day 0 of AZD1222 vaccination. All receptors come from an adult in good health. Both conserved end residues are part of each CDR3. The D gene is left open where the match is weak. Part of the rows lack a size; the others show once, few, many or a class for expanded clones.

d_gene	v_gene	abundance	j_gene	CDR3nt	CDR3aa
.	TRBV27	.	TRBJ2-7	TGTGCCAGCAGTTTAACGGGGGGCCCTTCCTACGAGCAGTACTTC	CASSLTGGPSYEQYF
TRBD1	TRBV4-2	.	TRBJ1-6	TGTGCCAGCAGCCAACCTCCGGGACAGGGGCATTCACCCCTCCACTTT	CASSQPPGQGHSPLHF
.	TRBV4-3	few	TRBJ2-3	TGCGCCAGCAGCCAGGGCCGGGCGCCTAGCACAGATACGCAGTATTTT	CASSQGRAPSTDTQYF
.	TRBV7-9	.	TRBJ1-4	TGTGCCAGCAGCAACGGATATGGGGGTATTGAAAAACTGTTTTTT	CASSNGYGGIEKLFF
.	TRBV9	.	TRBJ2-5	TGTGCCAGCAGCGTAGGGAACAGGGACGAGACCCAGTACTTC	CASSVGNRDETQYF
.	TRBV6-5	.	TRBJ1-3	TGTGCCAGCAGACAAAGCGCCTCCGCTGGAAACACCATATATTTT	CASRQSASAGNTIYF
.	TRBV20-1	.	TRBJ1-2	TGCAGTGGAGGCGGGAACTATGGCTACACCTTC	CSGGGNYGYTF
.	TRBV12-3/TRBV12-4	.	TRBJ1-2	TGTGCCAGCAGCCTCGGGGGAGTGTGGTACACCTTC	CASSLGGVWYTF
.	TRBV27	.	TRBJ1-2	TGTGCCAGCAGTTCGACAGCCTTGGGGTTCTATGGCTACACCTTC	CASSSTALGFYGYTF
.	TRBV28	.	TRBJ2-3	TGTGCCAGCAGTTCGTCCGTAGATACGCAGTATTTT	CASSSSVDTQYF
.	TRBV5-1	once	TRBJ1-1	TGCGCCAGCAGCTTAGAAACACCCCCGAACACTGAAGCTTTCTTT	CASSLETPPNTEAFF
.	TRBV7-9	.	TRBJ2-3	TGTGCCAGCAGCCTTTCTAGTGTATTTGGGTCTACGCAGTATTTT	CASSLSSVFGSTQYF
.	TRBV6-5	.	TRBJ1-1	TGTGCCAGCAGTTTGACTCCGTTCATAGGGGACACTGAAGCTTTCTTT	CASSLTPFIGDTEAFF
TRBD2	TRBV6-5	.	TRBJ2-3	TGTGCCAGCAGCCGTCAGCGGGACCAGCCACATACGCAGTATTTT	CASSRQRDQPHTQYF
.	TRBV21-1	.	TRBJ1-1	TGTGCCAGCAGCAAGGGTAGTGAAGCTTTCTTT	CASSKGSEAFF
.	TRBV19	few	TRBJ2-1	TGTGCCAGTAGTCTAGTGGAGGGTTACAATGAGCAGTTCTTC	CASSLVEGYNEQFF